A selection of T cell receptor beta chains follows, all from one sample in a study of shared clonotypes between healthy human individuals. Using immunoSEQ multiplex PCR, the repertoire was profiled, and TCRdb retains in-frame clones only, with some absent. The sample lists some 480,000 clones, 70% to 80% occurring once. Sequencing was done on a sample of PBMCs. All receptors derive from a woman aged 40 to 50 in good health. Some clones in this sample may be carry-over from other donors' samples. Both conserved end residues are part of each CDR3. A D gene is named only where the DNA matches it firmly. Only some rows state a clone size, as once, few, many or a class for expanded clones.

J gene | V gene | clone size | D gene | CDR3 DNA | CDR3 protein
TRBJ1-3 | TRBV7-3 | few | . | TGTGCCAGCAGCTTAGGTCCACCCCCTGGAAACACCATATATTTT | CASSLGPPPGNTIYF
TRBJ2-7 | TRBV7-2 | . | TRBD2 | TGTGCCAGCAGCTTATGGCGGGAGAAGGAGCAGTACTTC | CASSLWREKEQYF
TRBJ2-7 | TRBV27 | . | . | TGTGCCAGCAGGCCCGGGAGTCGGTACTACGAGCAGTACTTC | CASRPGSRYYEQYF
TRBJ2-7 | TRBV7-8 | . | TRBD2 | TGTGCCAGCAGCTTAAACAGGGCAAGCGGGAGGGTCGAGCAGTACTTC | CASSLNRASGRVEQYF
TRBJ1-5 | TRBV15 | . | . | TGTGCCACCAGCAGAGATCTGGTTAGGGACTGGCATTTT | CATSRDLVRDWHF
TRBJ2-5 | TRBV5-1 | . | . | TGCGCCAGCAGCTTGGGGGTGCAAGAGACCCAGTACTTC | CASSLGVQETQYF
TRBJ1-3 | TRBV27 | . | . | TGTGCCAGCAGTTTAAACTCTGGAAACACCATATATTTT | CASSLNSGNTIYF
TRBJ1-2 | TRBV2 | . | . | TGTGCCAGCTCCGACGTCTTCAGGACAGATGGCTACACCTTC | CASSDVFRTDGYTF
TRBJ2-5 | TRBV30 | many | . | TGTGCCTGGAGGACCCCTGGTCAAGAGACCCAGTACTTC | CAWRTPGQETQYF
TRBJ1-2 | TRBV9 | . | . | TGTGCCAGCAGCGTTAACCCCGTTGGACGCGACTATGGCTACACCTTC | CASSVNPVGRDYGYTF
TRBJ2-3 | TRBV18 | . | . | TGTGCCAGCAAGAACGGAGCAGATACGCAGTATTTT | CASKNGADTQYF
TRBJ2-7 | TRBV28 | . | TRBD2 | TGTGCCAGCAGTTTGGGGGGGGCTAGCGGGAAAATGAGCGAGCAGTACTTC | CASSLGGASGKMSEQYF
TRBJ1-3 | TRBV5-1 | few | . | TGCGCCAGCAGCTTGGAGGGAGGGGGGATTTTCTCTGGAAACACCATATATTTT | CASSLEGGGIFSGNTIYF
TRBJ2-7 | TRBV14 | . | . | TGTGCCAGCAGCCAGGGAAGCGAGCAGTACTTC | CASSQGSEQYF
TRBJ2-3 | TRBV6-5 | . | . | TGTGCCAGCAGTTTCAGGGACGCAGCAGATACGCAGTATTTT | CASSFRDAADTQYF
TRBJ2-2 | TRBV28 | . | . | TGTGCCAGCATCCAACAGGATGGACAGTCCGGGGAGCTGTTTTTT | CASIQQDGQSGELFF
TRBJ1-3 | TRBV21-1 | . | . | TGTGCCAGCAGCAAAGCAGAGGGGGGATTTGGAGTTATTGTTGCTGGAAACACCATATATTTT | CASSKAEGGFGVIVAGNTIYF
TRBJ2-3 | TRBV30 | . | TRBD2 | TGTGCCTGGAGGAGACTAGCGGGAGTGGGGTCAGATACGCAGTATTTT | CAWRRLAGVGSDTQYF
TRBJ1-1 | TRBV28 | . | . | TGTGCCAGCAGGCCCCTCGGGGACACTGAAGCTTTCTTT | CASRPLGDTEAFF
TRBJ1-3 | TRBV7-3 | . | . | TGTGCCAGCAGCTTAATGTCTAGGGACACCAGCTCTGGAAACACCATATATTTT | CASSLMSRDTSSGNTIYF
TRBJ2-2 | TRBV7-2 | . | . | TGTGCCAGCAGCTTCAAGAACACCGGGGAGCTGTTTTTT | CASSFKNTGELFF
TRBJ1-4 | TRBV7-9 | . | TRBD1 | TGTGCCAGCAGCCCGACAGGGAACGGGAATAAAAAACTGTTTTTT | CASSPTGNGNKKLFF
TRBJ1-2 | TRBV6-1 | once | . | TGTGCCAGCAGTGACCCCTTTGTGGGTGGGGATGATGGCTACACCTTC | CASSDPFVGGDDGYTF